This T cell receptor (beta chain) was profiled in a study of cytomegalovirus exposure and HLA in healthy donors (dated 2017 in TCRdb). As for the study more broadly: In an earlier analysis of 550 to 750 of the donors, 276 Gb of sequence data and 90 million to 120 million unique TCR beta sequences from about 179 million T cells were reported. An early release covering approximately 600 HLA-typed donors comprised approximately 300 gigabases of sequencing data and roughly 86 million unique TCR sequences. Among the roughly 400 genotyped donors, around 81% belonged to the genetic ancestry cluster associated with self-reported Caucasian donors. The study was designed to test whether signatures of past pathogen exposure could be identified by cataloging public T cell receptors. The T cell repertoires of 550 to 850 subjects were profiled by immunosequencing and related to cytomegalovirus serostatus. Along with the approximately 650-subject first cohort, a separate validation cohort of over 90 different subjects was used. To predict cytomegalovirus infection status, the study brought together high-throughput TCR immunosequencing, statistical association of individual TCRs with disease status, and machine learning. To study patterns of TCR occurrence, a later analysis re-analyzed previously published TCR beta repertoires from more than 550 donors and added high-resolution HLA genotyping. The later analysis used no new phenotypic data to find candidate immune exposures, relying instead on TCR beta sequences and their occurrence across donors. An earlier analysis of around 580 of the donors used high-throughput TCR beta sequencing to judge whether each TCR beta V gene segment behaved as functional or pseudogenic. Alongside the repertoire data, information on donor age, sex, ethnicity and CMV serostatus was compiled. Genome-wide SNP genotypes for about three fifths of the roughly 670 donors were used in a later genetic analysis, which treated that subset as a discovery cohort. All discovery cohort repertoires had been generated using a single sequencing platform. Both class I and class II loci were covered by HLA typing, at four-digit resolution. The number of donors typed differed by locus, with about 629-640 for A, B, C, DRB1 and DQB1, around 560 for DQA1, some 570 for DPA1, and around 450 for DPB1. Because of strong linkage in the cohort, roughly five DR-DQ haplotypes were treated as single units for association and clustering. Across 300 to 400 genotyped donors of the cohort, an average of roughly 200,000 unique TCR beta nucleotide sequences per donor were sequenced, and 15% to 20% of those sequences were non-productive. What the work shows at the level of the full study, not this receptor alone: A later analysis found that HLA-associated TCR beta chains were more clonally expanded and had lower generation probabilities than equally common non-associated chains. According to a later genetic analysis, donors in an Asian-associated ancestry cluster had fewer N-insertions in productive TCRs than the roughly 660-donor mean. In a later analysis, most CMV-associated TCR beta chains were found to appear HLA-restricted, with HLA associations seemingly driven largely by CMV exposure. Because counts were too low, about 15 rarely observed V segments, including chromosome 9 orphons, were left out of the earlier analysis of about 500 of the donors. An association between a missense DCLRE1C variant and V-gene and J-gene trimming of TCR beta chains was found in a later genetic analysis and replicated in an independent cohort. Linkage disequilibrium might explain the correlated functional status among segregating V segments, but an unknown experimental factor could not be excluded. According to a later analysis, TCR association rates differed among HLA loci, with DRB1 alleles showing the most associated TCRs and HLA-C alleles showing the fewest. A further reported finding was that TCR beta sequences accurately predicted the HLA-A and HLA-B alleles for most subjects in the first cohort. A later analysis associated about 18,000 TCR beta sequences with specific HLA alleles at a false discovery rate of 0.05. A total of fewer than 200 TCR beta chains were listed by the study as associated with cytomegalovirus. Sequencing depth was assumed to be roughly uniform across donors in the presence/absence analyses, though that assumption may not hold. In vitro tests confirmed that three of the cytomegalovirus-associated TCR beta chains recognize cytomegalovirus antigens. Some IMGT-functional V segments, including TRBV6-2 and TRBV6-3, could not be told apart with the 87-base-pair reads, so those segments were excluded. The authors suggested that the approach could potentially be extended to other disease states and immunological phenotypes. The classifier was reported to diagnose cytomegalovirus status with high specificity and sensitivity in both the original cohort and the validation cohort. Only TCR beta chains were sequenced in this cohort, and the absence of alpha or paired-chain data limited detectable features. Most TCR sequences were observed very rarely across donors, whereas some public TCRs were present in many individuals. When HLA alleles, especially DR and DQ, strongly co-occurred, TCR associations were difficult to assign to individual alleles. A later analysis reported that several top co-occurrence clusters appeared linked to parvovirus B19, influenza, CMV and Epstein-Barr virus. In an earlier analysis of a few hundred of the donors, most TCR beta V segments were observed in productive rearrangements about 87% or about 30% of the time, broadly matching IMGT annotations. A cluster of highly shared sequence variants was judged likely to represent a technical artifact of the sequencing pipeline. Immune exposure information for the cohort was limited to CMV serostatus. Because HLA typing was unavailable for some donors at each locus, only the typed subset was used in association tests.

Looking up the germline V gene yields CDR1 SNHLY and CDR2 FYNNEI. The CDR3 covers 16 residues, taking in both the cysteine and the phenylalanine. Just the 48-base CDR3 DNA is kept, in frame starting at base 1. Trimming takes 6 bases off V and 7 bases off J; junction bases not matched to a gene: 13. Details on this clone: Its antigen target is currently unknown. No much larger clonotype is one base removed from it; base qualities were not supplied.

The cohort consisted of 600 to 700 healthy bone marrow donors. At the time of sampling, all cohort members were nominally healthy, though unrecorded immune exposures were likely present. The donor tested CMV seropositive and was one of the 289 seropositive cohort members. A peripheral blood sample was collected from each donor, and TCR beta sequencing was performed on peripheral blood mononuclear cells. The Qiagen DNeasy Blood Extraction Kit was used to extract genomic DNA from the blood cell samples. Library construction relied on the immunoSEQ multiplex PCR assay. The multiplex PCR relied on a mix of 60 forward primers for TCR Vbeta segments and 13 reverse primers for TCR Jbeta segments. A multiplex PCR assay on genomic DNA amplified the CDR3 region of rearranged TCR beta genes. The Illumina HiSeq System was used to sequence the amplified TCR beta libraries as 87-base-pair reads. Per the authors' processing: A later analysis tallied tens of millions of unique TCR beta chains across the 666 repertoires, and approximately 9.9 million of those chains were shared by two or more donors. Raw reads were error-corrected and collapsed into unique sequences with a nearest-neighbor algorithm that merged closely related sequences to remove PCR and sequencing errors. To assign V, D and J gene segments, CDR3 sequences were aligned to IMGT reference sequences. For a sequence to be retained, a match of at least six nucleotides was required to both a V gene segment and a J gene segment. Rearrangements were classified as productive when the CDR3 lacked stop codons and remained in frame with V and J, and all other rearrangements were classified as non-productive. CDR3 was defined by IMGT convention, running from the second conserved V-encoded cysteine to the conserved J-encoded phenylalanine. The earlier analysis of around 640 of the donors excluded sequences that lacked an unambiguous match to a single V gene segment. In an earlier analysis of a few hundred of the donors, V segments were called functional above 56.7% productive rearrangements and were called segregating when the between-donor standard deviation exceeded 5%. To diagnose cytomegalovirus status from the catalog of TCR beta chain sequences, a statistical classification framework was built. In a later analysis, TCR nucleotide sequences were compared against IMGT/GENE-DB human TR gene sequences so that V and J genes could be assigned. The TCRdist pipeline was used in a later analysis to assign CDR3 sequences and most-parsimonious VDJ recombination scenarios. In a later analysis, each TCR beta chain was defined by its CDR3 amino acid sequence together with its V-gene family, and reads without a unique V-gene family were excluded. To address suspected cross-contamination and a sequencing artifact, a later analysis removed a few hundred highly shared, low-generation-probability nucleotide sequences. In a later analysis, a clonal expansion index for each public chain was calculated from normalized within-repertoire ranks of inferred template counts. In a later analysis, generation probabilities were computed with a VDJ recombination model fitted to out-of-frame rearrangements, and the resulting probabilities were checked against IGoR. In a later analysis, TCR-TCR, TCR-HLA and TCR-CMV co-occurrence was scored with hypergeometric tests, and a repertoire-size bias correction was applied to TCR pairs. A later analysis estimated false discovery rates by permuting HLA or CMV assignments 20 times. In a later analysis, co-occurring TCRs were grouped using DBSCAN, and TCRdist sequence similarity was added for clustering within HLA-allele-positive subsets. Repertoires with fewer than 30,000 or more than 120,000 public chains were left out of co-occurrence clustering, as were a handful of repertoires with anomalous nucleotide sharing. TCRdb re-hosts the immuneACCESS table, in-frame sequences only. Its copies lack some clones; in the studies checked, an unresolved V gene accounts for under half of them, and the cause for the rest is not known. The V and J calls and the clone size are those of that table, but D and trimming were determined from the DNA. Within this sample are 150,000 to 170,000 clones, with about 84% of them counted one time only. The ten most abundant clones make up roughly 5.9% of the sample.

This TCR derives from a woman aged 35 to 49 in good health and CMV-seropositive. Sequences were obtained from PBMCs. The chain employs TRBV2 and TRBJ2-3; TRBD2 matches 10 bases in the middle. CDR3 sequence: CASRMESGRVGHTQYF. The DNA is TGTGCCAGCAGGATGGAGAGCGGGAGGGTCGGGCATACGCAGTATTTT.